Below are 7 T cell receptor beta chains sequenced from a single sample in a study of CD8+CD57+ T cells in acquired aplastic anemia. Profiling that covered TCR beta VDJ and CDR3 relied on genomic DNA as its template. TCRdb re-analysed the reads in MiXCR, keeping a single row per CDR3 protein. The sample has some 180,000 distinct CDR3 sequences, roughly three fifths seen once; the top ten hold roughly 43%. Patients chosen for sequencing had shown CD8+CD57+ cell expansion by flow cytometry. Sample: sorted CD4+, CD8+, or CD8+CD57+ T cells (not recorded which) from PBMCs. The receptors come from a human donor with aplastic anemia.

In regard to this clonotype: A much larger clone differs by one base, so this may be a read error. This sequence joins TRBV6-5 and TRBJ2-3, with D maybe TRBD2 (6 bases). This CDR3 spans 16 amino acids. The V gene lost 6 bases and the J gene lost 0 bases, with 16 bases spanning the gap. Germline CDR1 and CDR2: MNHEY and SVGAGI. CDR3 DNA sequence: TGTGCCAGCAGGCGATGGGCGGGGAGGAGCACAGATACGCAGTATTTT. This translates into CASRRWAGRSTDTQYF.

The chain recombines TRBV10-2 with TRBJ1-1, with D unclear. The germline CDR1 and CDR2 sequences are WSHSY and SAAADI. V shed 5 bases and J shed 6 bases, with 10 bases lying between them. The CDR3 sequence is 12 residues long. For the CDR3, the DNA is TGCGCCAGCAGTATGGGTTGGCCTGAAGCTTTCTTT. It specifies CASSMGWPEAFF.

Worth noting for this clonotype: This sequence may be a read error, since a much larger clone differs from it by one base. The chain couples TRBV5-6 to TRBJ2-1; no reliable D call. CDR1 and CDR2 (germline): SGHDT, YYEEEE. This CDR3 comprises 15 residues. The CDR3 reads CASSLAWGTYNGQFF. The DNA of the CDR3 is TGTGCCAGCAGCTTGGCGTGGGGAACCTACAATGGGCAGTTCTTC.

This clonotype was seen more than once but under ten times. This chain uses TRBV5-1 with TRBJ1-4, with D tentatively TRBD1 (5 bases). This CDR3 comprises 14 residues. From germline, CDR1 is SGHRS and CDR2 YFSETQ. V was trimmed by 4 bases and J by 7 bases, leaving 14 bases between them. The CDR3 spells CASSPGTFGEKLFF. In DNA form, the CDR3 reads TGCGCCAGCAGCCCCGGGACTTTCGGTGAAAAACTGTTTTTT.

The chain combines TRBV7-3 with TRBJ2-1, with TRBD1 as a possible D gene (5 bases). The CDR3 is 13 residues long. The V gene's germline CDR1 is SGHTA and CDR2 FQGTGA. V shed 4 bases and J shed 5 bases, with 9 bases lying between them. The DNA of the CDR3 is TGTGCCAGCAGCTACGACAGAAACAATGAGCAGTTCTTC. Translated, it gives CASSYDRNNEQFF.

The chain links TRBV7-2 to TRBJ2-3, with D uncertain. The V gene's germline CDR1 is SGHTA and CDR2 FQGNSA. The CDR3 has 16 amino acids. V was shortened by 2 bases and J by 10 bases, with 22 bases between the two germline ends. CDR3 sequence: CASSLSLGQFSVAQYF. CDR3 bases: TGTGCCAGCAGCTTATCCCTAGGGCAATTTTCCGTTGCGCAGTATTTT.

A note on this clonotype: One junction end does not reproduce the germline sequence, and a read error may be involved. The chain has TRBV5-4 and TRBJ2-7; D not resolved. Germline V gives CDR1 SGHNT, CDR2 YYREEE (reference sequence). This CDR3 region has 13 residues. CDR3 in DNA: TGTACCAGCAGTTTATCCAGCTCCTACGAGCAGTACTTC. It yields the protein CTSSLSSSYEQYF.